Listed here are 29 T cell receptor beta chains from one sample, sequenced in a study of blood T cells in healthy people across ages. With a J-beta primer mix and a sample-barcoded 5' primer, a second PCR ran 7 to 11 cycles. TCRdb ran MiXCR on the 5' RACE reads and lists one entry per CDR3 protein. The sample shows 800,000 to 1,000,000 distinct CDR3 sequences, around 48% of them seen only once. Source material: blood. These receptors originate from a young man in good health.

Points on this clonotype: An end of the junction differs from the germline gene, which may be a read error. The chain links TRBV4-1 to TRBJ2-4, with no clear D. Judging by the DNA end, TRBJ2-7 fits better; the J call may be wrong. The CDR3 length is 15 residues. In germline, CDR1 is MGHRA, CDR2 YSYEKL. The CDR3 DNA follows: TGCGTCAGCAGCCAAGCCCAGTTCCCACCGCTCGAGCAGTACTTC. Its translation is CVSSQAQFPPLEQYF.

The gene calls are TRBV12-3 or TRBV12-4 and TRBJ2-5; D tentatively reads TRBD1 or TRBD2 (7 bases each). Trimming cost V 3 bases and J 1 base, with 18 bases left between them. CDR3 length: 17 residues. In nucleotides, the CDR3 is TGTGCCAGCAGTTTCAGGGGGGGAAGCGCGTTCCAAGAGACCCAGTACTTC. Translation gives CASSFRGGSAFQETQYF.

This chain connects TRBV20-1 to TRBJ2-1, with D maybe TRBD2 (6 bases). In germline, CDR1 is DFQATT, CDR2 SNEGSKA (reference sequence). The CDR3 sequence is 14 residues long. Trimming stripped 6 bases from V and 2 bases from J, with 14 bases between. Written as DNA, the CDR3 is TGCAGTGCCCCGAAAGCGGGTCCCTACAATGAGCAGTTCTTC. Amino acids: CSAPKAGPYNEQFF.

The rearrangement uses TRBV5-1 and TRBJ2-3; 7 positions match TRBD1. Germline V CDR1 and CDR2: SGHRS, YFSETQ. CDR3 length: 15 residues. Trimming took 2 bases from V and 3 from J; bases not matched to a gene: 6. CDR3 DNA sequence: TGCGCCAGCAGCTTTGGATCCAGGGGGACAGATACGCAGTATTTT. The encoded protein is CASSFGSRGTDTQYF.

The CDR3, as DNA: TGCGCCAGCAGCCAAGGGGGACTCGTAGCGGGGGGGCCCGGAGATACGCAGTATTTT. Translation gives CASSQGGLVAGGPGDTQYF. The chain employs TRBV4-1 and TRBJ2-3; 11 nucleotides agree with TRBD2. The CDR3 sequence is 19 residues long. The germline CDR1 and CDR2 sequences are MGHRA and YSYEKL. V lost 1 base to trimming and J lost 5 bases; unmatched junction nucleotides: 14.

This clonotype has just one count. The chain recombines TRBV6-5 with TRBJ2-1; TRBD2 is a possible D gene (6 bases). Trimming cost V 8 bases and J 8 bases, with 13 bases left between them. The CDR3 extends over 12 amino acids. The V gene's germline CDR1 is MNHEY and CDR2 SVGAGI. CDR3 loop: CASGGRRDEQFF. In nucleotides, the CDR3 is TGTGCCAGCGGGGGAAGGAGGGATGAGCAGTTCTTC.

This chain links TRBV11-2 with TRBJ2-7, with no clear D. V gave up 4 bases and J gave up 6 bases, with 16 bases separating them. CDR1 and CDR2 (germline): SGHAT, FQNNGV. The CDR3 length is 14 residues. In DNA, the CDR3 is TGTGCCAGCAGCTCCGATCGAGGTGTGGGCGAGCAGTACTTC. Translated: CASSSDRGVGEQYF.

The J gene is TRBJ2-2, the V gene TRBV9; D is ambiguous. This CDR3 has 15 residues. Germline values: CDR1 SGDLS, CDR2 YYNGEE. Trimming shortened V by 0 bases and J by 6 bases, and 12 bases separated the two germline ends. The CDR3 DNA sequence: TGTGCCAGCAGCGTAGACCCTAGTTGGTCCGGGGAGCTGTTTTTT. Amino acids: CASSVDPSWSGELFF.

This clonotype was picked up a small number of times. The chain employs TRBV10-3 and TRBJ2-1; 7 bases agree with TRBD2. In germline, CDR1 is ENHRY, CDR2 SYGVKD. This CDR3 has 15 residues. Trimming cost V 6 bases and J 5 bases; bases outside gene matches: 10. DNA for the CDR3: TGTGCCATCAGGGGACCGGGGGGTGAAAACAATGAGCAGTTCTTC. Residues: CAIRGPGGENNEQFF.

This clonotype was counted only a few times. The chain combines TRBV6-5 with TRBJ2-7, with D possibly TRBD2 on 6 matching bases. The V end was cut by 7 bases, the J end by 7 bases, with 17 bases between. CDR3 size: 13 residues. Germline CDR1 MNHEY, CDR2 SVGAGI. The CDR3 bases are TGTGCCAGCACTCTGTCGGGGGTGTCGGAGCAGTACTTC. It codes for CASTLSGVSEQYF.

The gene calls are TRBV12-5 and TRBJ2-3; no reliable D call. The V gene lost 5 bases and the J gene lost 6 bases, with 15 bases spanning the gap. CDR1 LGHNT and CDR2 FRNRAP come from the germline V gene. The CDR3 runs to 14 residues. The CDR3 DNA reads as TGTGCTAGTGGTGTGTCCCGCCATGCGGATACGCAGTATTTT. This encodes CASGVSRHADTQYF.

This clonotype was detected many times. CDR3 bases: TGCAGTGCTAGACGGGGGGCTACAGATACGCAGTATTTT. This encodes CSARRGATDTQYF. The chain uses TRBV20-1 and TRBJ2-3; D possibly corresponds to TRBD2 (7 bases). Germline V CDR1 and CDR2: DFQATT, SNEGSKA (reference sequence). Trimming took 2 bases from V and 3 from J, leaving 9 bases between them. The CDR3 length is 13 residues.

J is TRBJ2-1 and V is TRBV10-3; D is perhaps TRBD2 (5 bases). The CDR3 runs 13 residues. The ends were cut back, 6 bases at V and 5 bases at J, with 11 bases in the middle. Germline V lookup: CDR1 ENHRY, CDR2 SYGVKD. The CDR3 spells CAIRFSGDNEQFF. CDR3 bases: TGTGCCATCAGGTTCTCCGGGGACAATGAGCAGTTCTTC.

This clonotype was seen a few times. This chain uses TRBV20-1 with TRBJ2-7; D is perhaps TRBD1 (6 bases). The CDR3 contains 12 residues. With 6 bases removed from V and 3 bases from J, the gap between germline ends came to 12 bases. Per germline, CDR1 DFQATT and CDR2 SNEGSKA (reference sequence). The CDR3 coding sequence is TGCAGTGCCAGGGACATGGACTACGAGCAGTACTTC. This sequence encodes CSARDMDYEQYF.

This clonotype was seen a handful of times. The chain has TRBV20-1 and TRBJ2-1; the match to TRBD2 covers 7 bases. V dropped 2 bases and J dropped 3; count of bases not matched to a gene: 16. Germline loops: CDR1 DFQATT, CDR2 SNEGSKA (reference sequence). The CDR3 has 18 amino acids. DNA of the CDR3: TGCAGTGCTAGATTTTTAGGGGAGGGGAGAGGGCTCTACAATGAGCAGTTCTTC. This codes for CSARFLGEGRGLYNEQFF.

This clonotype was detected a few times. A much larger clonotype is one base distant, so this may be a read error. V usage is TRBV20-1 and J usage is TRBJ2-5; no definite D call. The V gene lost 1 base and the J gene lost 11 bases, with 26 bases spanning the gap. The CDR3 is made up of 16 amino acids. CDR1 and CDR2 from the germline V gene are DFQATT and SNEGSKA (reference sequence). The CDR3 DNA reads TGCAGTGCTAGAGCCCTCCTCGGTTCGACGGGCAATGAGCAGTACTTC. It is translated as CSARALLGSTGNEQYF.

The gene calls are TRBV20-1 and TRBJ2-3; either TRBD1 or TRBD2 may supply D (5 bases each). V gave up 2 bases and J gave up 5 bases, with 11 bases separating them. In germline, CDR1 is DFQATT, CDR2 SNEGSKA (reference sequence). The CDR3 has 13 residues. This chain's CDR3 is CSARPRAGDTQYF. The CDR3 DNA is TGCAGTGCTAGACCCAGGGCGGGAGATACGCAGTATTTT.

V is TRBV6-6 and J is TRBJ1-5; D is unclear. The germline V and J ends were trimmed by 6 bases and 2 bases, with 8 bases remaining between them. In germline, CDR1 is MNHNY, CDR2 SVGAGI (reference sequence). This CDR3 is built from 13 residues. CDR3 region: CASRQDGNQPQHF. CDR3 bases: TGTGCCAGCAGGCAGGACGGCAATCAGCCCCAGCATTTT.

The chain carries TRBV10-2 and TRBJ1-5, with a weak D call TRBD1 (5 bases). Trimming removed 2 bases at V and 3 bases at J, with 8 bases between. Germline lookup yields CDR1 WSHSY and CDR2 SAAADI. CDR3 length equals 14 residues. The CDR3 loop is CASSERQLNQPQHF. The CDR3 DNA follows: TGCGCCAGCAGTGAGCGACAGCTCAATCAGCCCCAGCATTTT.

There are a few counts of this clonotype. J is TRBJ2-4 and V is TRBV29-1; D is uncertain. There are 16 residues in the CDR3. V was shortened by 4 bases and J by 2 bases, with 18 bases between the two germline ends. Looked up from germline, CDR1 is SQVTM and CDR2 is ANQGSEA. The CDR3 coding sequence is TGCAGCGTTGCCCGGGCAGGCTTTTCTCCCAAAAACATTCAGTACTTC. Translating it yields CSVARAGFSPKNIQYF. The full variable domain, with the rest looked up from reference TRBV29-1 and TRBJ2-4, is SAVISQKPSRDICQRGTSLTIQCQVDSQVTMMFWYRQQPGQSLTLIATANQGSEATYESGFVIDKFPISRPNLTFSTLTVSNMSPEDSSIYLCSVARAGFSPKNIQYFGAGTRLSVL.

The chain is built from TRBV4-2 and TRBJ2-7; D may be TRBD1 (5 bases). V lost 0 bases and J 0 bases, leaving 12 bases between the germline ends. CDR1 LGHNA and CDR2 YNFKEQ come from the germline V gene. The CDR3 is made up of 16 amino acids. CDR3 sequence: CASSQDPGPSSYEQYF. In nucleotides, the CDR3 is TGTGCCAGCAGCCAAGATCCAGGGCCGAGCTCCTACGAGCAGTACTTC.

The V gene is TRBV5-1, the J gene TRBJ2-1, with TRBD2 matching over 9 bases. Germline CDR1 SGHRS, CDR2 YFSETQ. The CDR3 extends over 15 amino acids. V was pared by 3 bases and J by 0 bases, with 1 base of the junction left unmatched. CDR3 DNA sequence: TGCGCCAGCAGCTCTAGCGGGGACTCCTACAATGAGCAGTTCTTC. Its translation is CASSSSGDSYNEQFF.

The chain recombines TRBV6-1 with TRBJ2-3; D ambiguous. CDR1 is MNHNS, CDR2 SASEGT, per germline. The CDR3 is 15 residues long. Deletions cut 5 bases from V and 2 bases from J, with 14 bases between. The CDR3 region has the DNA TGTGCCAGCAGTCATGGACCGGATTACACAGATACGCAGTATTTT. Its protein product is CASSHGPDYTDTQYF.

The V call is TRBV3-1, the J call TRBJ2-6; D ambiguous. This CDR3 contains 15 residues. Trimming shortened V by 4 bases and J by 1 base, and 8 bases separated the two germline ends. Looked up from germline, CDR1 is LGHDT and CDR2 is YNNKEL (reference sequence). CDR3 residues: CASSLPRSGANVLTF. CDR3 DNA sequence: TGTGCCAGCAGCCTCCCCAGATCTGGGGCCAACGTCCTGACTTTC.

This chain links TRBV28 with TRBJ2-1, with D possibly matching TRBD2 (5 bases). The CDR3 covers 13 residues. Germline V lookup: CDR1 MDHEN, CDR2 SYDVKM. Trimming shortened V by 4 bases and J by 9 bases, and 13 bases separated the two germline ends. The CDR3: CASSSPARGEQFF. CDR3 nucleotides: TGTGCCAGCAGTTCCCCGGCTCGGGGTGAGCAGTTCTTC.

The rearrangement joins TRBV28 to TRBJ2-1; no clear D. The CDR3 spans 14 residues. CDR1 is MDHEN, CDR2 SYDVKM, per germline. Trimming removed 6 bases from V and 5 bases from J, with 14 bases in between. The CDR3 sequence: CASRDALWHNEQFF. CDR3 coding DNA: TGTGCCAGCAGAGATGCTTTGTGGCACAATGAGCAGTTCTTC. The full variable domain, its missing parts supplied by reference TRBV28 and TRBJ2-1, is DVKVTQSSRYLVKRTGEKVFLECVQDMDHENMFWYRQDPGLGLRLIYFSYDVKMKEKGDIPEGYSVSREKKERFSLILESASTNQTSMYLCASRDALWHNEQFFGPGTRLTVL.

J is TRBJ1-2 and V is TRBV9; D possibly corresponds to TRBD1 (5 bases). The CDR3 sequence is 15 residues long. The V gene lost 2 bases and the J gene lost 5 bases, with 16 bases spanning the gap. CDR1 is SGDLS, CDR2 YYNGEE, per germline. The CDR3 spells CASSVDLGTTYGYTF. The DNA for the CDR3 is TGTGCCAGCAGCGTCGATCTTGGGACGACATATGGCTACACCTTC.

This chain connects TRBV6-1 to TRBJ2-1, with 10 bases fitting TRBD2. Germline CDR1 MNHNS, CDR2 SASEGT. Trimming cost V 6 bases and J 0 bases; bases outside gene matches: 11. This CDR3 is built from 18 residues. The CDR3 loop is CASRNLAGALSSYNEQFF. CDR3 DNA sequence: TGTGCCAGCAGGAACCTAGCGGGGGCCCTGAGCTCCTACAATGAGCAGTTCTTC.

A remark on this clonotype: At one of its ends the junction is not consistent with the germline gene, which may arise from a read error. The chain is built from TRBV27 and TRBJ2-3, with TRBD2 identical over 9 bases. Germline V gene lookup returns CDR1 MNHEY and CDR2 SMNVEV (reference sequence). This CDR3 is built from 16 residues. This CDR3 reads CANSLGLALSTDTQYF. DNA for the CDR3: TGTGCCAACAGTTTAGGACTAGCGCTCAGCACAGATACGCAGTATTTT.